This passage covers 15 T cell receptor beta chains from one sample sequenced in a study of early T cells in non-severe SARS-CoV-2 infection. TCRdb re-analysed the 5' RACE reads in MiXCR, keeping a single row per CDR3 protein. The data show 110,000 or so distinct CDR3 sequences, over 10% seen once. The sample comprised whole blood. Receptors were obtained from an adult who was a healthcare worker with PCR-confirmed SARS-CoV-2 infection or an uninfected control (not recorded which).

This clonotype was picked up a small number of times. The CDR3, as DNA: TGCAGCGTTGGCCAGATCGGACAAGATACGCAGTATTTT. Protein: CSVGQIGQDTQYF. This chain uses TRBV29-1 with TRBJ2-3; possibly TRBD1 for D (5 bases). Germline V gene data show CDR1 as SQVTM and CDR2 as ANQGSEA. This CDR3 has 13 residues. Trimming took 4 bases from V and 5 from J, leaving 13 bases between them.

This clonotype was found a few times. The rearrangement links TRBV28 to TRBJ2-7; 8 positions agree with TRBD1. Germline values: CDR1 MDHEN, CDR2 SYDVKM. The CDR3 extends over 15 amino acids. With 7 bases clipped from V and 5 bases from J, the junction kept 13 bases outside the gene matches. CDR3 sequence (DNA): TGTGCCAGCACCCCCCGGGACAGGAGAGTCCACGAGCAGTACTTC. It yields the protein CASTPRDRRVHEQYF.

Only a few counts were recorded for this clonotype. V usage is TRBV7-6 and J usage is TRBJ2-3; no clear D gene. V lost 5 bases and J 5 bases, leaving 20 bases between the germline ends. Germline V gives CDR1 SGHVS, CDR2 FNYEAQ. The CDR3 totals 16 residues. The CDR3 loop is CASSRDFPIRRDTQYF. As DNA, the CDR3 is TGTGCCAGCAGCCGCGACTTTCCAATCCGCAGAGATACGCAGTATTTT.

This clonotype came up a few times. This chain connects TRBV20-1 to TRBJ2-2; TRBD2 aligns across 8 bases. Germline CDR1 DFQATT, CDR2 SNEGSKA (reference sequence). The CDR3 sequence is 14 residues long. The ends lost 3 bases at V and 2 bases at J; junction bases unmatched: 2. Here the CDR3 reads CSARVAGNTGELFF. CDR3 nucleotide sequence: TGCAGTGCTAGGGTAGCGGGAAACACCGGGGAGCTGTTTTTT.

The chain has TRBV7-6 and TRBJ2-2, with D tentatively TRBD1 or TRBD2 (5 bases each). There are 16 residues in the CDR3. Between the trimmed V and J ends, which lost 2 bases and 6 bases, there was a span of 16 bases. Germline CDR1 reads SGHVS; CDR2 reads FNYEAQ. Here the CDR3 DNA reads TGTGCCAGCAGCTTAACCGGGACGTTGGACCCCGGGGAGCTGTTTTTT. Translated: CASSLTGTLDPGELFF.

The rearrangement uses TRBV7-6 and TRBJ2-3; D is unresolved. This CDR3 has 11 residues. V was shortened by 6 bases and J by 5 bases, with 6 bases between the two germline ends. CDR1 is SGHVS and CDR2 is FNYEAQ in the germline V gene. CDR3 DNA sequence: TGTGCCAGCAGGTCGGAAGATACGCAGTATTTT. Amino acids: CASRSEDTQYF.

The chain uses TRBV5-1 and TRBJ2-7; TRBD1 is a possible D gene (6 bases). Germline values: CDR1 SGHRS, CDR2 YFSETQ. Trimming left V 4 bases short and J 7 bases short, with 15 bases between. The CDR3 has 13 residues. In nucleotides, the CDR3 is TGCGCCAGCAGCAAGGGACATTCTGAGGAGCAGTACTTC. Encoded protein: CASSKGHSEEQYF.

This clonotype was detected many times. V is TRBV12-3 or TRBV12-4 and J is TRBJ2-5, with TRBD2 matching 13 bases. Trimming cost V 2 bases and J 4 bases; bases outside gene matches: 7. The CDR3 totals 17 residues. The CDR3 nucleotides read TGTGCCAGCAGTTTACTGACTAGCGGGGGGCAGGGAGAGACCCAGTACTTC. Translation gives CASSLLTSGGQGETQYF.

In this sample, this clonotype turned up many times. The CDR3 nucleotides are TGTGCCAGCAGCGGTGACTTGGATGAAAAACTGTTTTTT. This codes for CASSGDLDEKLFF. The chain uses TRBV7-9 and TRBJ1-4; D remains unclear. Trimming took 5 bases from V and 6 from J, leaving 10 bases between them. The CDR3 is made up of 13 amino acids. The germline V gene has CDR1 SEHNR and CDR2 FQNEAQ (reference sequence).

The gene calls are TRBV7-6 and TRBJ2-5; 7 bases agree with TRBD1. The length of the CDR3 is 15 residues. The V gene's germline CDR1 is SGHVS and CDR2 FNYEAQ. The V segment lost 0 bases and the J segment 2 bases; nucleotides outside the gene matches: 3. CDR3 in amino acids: CASSLAGDRQETQYF. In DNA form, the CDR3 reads TGTGCCAGCAGCTTAGCGGGGGACAGACAAGAGACCCAGTACTTC.

This CDR3 is CASNRVDSGRNEQFF. The CDR3 DNA follows: TGTGCCAGCAATCGCGTGGATAGCGGGAGGAATGAGCAGTTCTTC. The gene calls are TRBV12-3 or TRBV12-4 and TRBJ2-1, with 10 bases lining up with TRBD2. The CDR3 loop spans 15 amino acids. V gave up 7 bases and J gave up 7 bases; unmatched junction bases: 10.

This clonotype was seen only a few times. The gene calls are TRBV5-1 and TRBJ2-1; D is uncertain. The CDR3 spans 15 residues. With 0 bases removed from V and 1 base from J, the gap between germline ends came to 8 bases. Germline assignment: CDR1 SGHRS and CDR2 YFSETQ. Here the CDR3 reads CASSLDKPSYNEQFF. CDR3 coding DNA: TGCGCCAGCAGCTTGGACAAACCTTCCTACAATGAGCAGTTCTTC. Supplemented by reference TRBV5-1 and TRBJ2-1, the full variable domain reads KAGVTQTPRYLIKTRGQQVTLSCSPISGHRSVSWYQQTPGQGLQFLFEYFSETQRNKGNFPGRFSGRQFSNSRSEMNVSTLELGDSALYLCASSLDKPSYNEQFFGPGTRLTVL.

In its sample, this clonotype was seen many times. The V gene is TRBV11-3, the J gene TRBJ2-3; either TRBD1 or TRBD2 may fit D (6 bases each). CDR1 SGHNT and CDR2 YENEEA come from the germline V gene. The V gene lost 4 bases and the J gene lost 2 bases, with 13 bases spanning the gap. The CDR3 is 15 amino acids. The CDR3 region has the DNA TGTGCCAGCAGCTCCGGAGGGGGGTTCACAGATACGCAGTATTTT. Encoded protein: CASSSGGGFTDTQYF.

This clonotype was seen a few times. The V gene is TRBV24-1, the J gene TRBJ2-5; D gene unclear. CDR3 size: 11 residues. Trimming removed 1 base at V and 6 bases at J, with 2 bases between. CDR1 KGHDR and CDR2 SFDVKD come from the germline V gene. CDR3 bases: TGTGCCACCAGTGATTTTAAGACCCAGTACTTC. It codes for CATSDFKTQYF.

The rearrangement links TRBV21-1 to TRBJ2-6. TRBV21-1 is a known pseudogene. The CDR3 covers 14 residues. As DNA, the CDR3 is TGTGCCAGCAGCAAAGGGATTGGGGCCAACGTCCTGACTTTC. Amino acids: CASSKGIGANVLTF.